These 5 T cell receptor beta chains share one sample of origin, sequenced in a study of blood T cell repertoires in COVID-19. Clones were read by immunoSEQ multiplex PCR, and TCRdb kept only the in-frame ones, dropping some. The table has 300,000 to 350,000 clones, around 90% seen once. Sequenced: peripheral blood. The receptors derive from a woman under 40 with COVID-19, enrolled during active disease.

This sequence joins TRBV24-1 and TRBJ2-7; TRBD1 matches 7 bases. Germline assignment: CDR1 KGHDR and CDR2 SFDVKD. J lost 2 bases, V lost 4 bases, and 4 bases had no gene match. CDR3 length equals 14 residues. The CDR3 reads CATSDRDSTYEQYF. Written as DNA, the CDR3 is TGTGCCACCAGTGACCGGGACAGTACCTACGAGCAGTACTTC.

This chain uses TRBV28 with TRBJ2-7, with 7 bases fitting TRBD2. CDR3 size: 15 residues. Germline-derived CDR1 and CDR2 are MDHEN and SYDVKM. The V and J ends lost 6 bases and 0 bases, in that order; junction bases with no gene match: 8. The DNA of the CDR3 is TGTGCCAGCAGCCCCCGGGGGGTAAGCTCCTACGAGCAGTACTTC. Translation: CASSPRGVSSYEQYF.

The rearrangement links TRBV10-3 to TRBJ2-2; D not certain. Trimming cost V 6 bases and J 4 bases, with 3 bases left between them. The germline V gene encodes CDR1 ENHRY and CDR2 SYGVKD. The CDR3 covers 11 residues. CDR3 nucleotide sequence: TGTGCCATCAGCGGCACCGGGGAGCTGTTTTTT. Protein product: CAISGTGELFF.

DNA for the CDR3: TGTGCCAGCAGTTTAAAGGGCAGGGAAAGAGAGACCCAGTACTTC. Its translation: CASSLKGRERETQYF. The chain couples TRBV27 to TRBJ2-5; D is perhaps TRBD1 (5 bases). The CDR3 runs 15 residues. Germline V lookup: CDR1 MNHEY, CDR2 SMNVEV (reference sequence). Deletions cut 2 bases from V and 4 bases from J, with 14 bases between.

V and J are TRBV5-1 and TRBJ1-3, with D unresolved. V shed 2 bases and J shed 2 bases, with 8 bases lying between them. Germline CDR1 and CDR2: SGHRS and YFSETQ. This CDR3 is built from 14 residues. This CDR3 is CASSFEVAGNTIYF. The CDR3 DNA follows: TGCGCCAGCAGCTTTGAGGTAGCTGGAAACACCATATATTTT. The full variable domain, with the rest looked up from reference TRBV5-1 and TRBJ1-3, is KAGVTQTPRYLIKTRGQQVTLSCSPISGHRSVSWYQQTPGQGLQFLFEYFSETQRNKGNFPGRFSGRQFSNSRSEMNVSTLELGDSALYLCASSFEVAGNTIYFGEGSWLTVV.